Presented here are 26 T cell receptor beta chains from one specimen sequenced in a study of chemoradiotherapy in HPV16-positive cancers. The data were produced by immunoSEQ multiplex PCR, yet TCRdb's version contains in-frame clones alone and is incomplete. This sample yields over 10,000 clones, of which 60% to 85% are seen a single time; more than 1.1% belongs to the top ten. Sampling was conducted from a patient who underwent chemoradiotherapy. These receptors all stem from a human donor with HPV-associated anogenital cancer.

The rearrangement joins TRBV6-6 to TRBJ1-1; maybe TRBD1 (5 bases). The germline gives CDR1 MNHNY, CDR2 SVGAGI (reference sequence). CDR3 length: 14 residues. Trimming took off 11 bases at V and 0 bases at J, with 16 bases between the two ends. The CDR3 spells CAGPSGTVNTEAFF. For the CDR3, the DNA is TGTGCCGGCCCCTCCGGGACGGTGAACACTGAAGCTTTCTTT.

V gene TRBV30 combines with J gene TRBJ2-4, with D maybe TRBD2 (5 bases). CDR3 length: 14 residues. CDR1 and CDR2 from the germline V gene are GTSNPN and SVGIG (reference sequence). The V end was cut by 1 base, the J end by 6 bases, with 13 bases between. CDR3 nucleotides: TGTGCCTGGAGTGGGCGGGCCGAGCGAAACATTCAGTACTTC. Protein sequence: CAWSGRAERNIQYF. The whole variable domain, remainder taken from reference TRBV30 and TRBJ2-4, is SQTIHQWPATLVQPVGSPLSLECTVEGTSNPNLYWYRQAAGRGLQLLFYSVGIGQISSEVPQNLSASRPQDRQFILSSKKLLLSDSGFYLCAWSGRAERNIQYFGAGTRLSVL.

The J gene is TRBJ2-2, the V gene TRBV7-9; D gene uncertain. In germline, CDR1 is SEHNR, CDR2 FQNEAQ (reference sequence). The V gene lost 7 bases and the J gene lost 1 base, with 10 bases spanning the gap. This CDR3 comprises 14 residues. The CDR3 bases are TGTGCCAGCACTGTCAGAAGGAACACCGGGGAGCTGTTTTTT. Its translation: CASTVRRNTGELFF.

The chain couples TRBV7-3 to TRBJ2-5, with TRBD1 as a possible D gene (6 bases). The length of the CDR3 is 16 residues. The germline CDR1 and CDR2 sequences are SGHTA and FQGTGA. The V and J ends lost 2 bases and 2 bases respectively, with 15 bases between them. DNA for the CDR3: TGTGCCAGCAGCTTATCGGGCGGAAGGGGGCAAGAGACCCAGTACTTC. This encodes CASSLSGGRGQETQYF.

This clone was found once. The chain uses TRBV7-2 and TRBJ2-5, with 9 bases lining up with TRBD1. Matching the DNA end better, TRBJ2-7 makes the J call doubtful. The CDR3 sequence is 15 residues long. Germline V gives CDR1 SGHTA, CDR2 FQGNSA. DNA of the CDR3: TGTGCCAGCAGCTTCAACAGGGGGCGCATCTACGAGCAGTACTTC. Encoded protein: CASSFNRGRIYEQYF.

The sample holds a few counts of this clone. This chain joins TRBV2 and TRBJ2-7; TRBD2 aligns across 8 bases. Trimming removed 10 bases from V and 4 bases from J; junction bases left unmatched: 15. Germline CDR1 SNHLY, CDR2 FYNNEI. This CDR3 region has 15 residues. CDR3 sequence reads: CATREAGGGPYEQYF. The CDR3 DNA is TGTGCCACCCGGGAGGCGGGGGGAGGTCCGTACGAGCAGTACTTC.

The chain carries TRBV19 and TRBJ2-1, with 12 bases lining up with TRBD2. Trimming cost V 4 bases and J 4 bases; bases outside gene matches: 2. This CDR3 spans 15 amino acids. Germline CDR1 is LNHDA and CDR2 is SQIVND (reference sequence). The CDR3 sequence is CASSTGLAGYNEQFF. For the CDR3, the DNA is TGTGCCAGTAGTACCGGACTAGCGGGGTACAATGAGCAGTTCTTC.

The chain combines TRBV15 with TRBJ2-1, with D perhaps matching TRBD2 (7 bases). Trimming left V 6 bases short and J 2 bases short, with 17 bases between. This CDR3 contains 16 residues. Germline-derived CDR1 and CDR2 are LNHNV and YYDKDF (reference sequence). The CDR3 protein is CATRVGGARTYNEQFF. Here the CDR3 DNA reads TGTGCCACCAGGGTGGGGGGGGCGAGGACCTACAATGAGCAGTTCTTC.

CDR3: CASSRLAGDNEQFF. As DNA, the CDR3 is TGCGCCAGCAGCAGACTAGCGGGGGACAATGAGCAGTTCTTC. The V call is TRBV5-1, the J call TRBJ2-1; the match to TRBD2 covers 12 bases. The length of the CDR3 is 14 residues. The junction had 1 base not matched to a gene; V was cut back by 4 bases and J by 5 bases. Germline CDR1 reads SGHRS; CDR2 reads YFSETQ. Full variable domain (rest looked up from reference TRBV5-1 and TRBJ2-1): KAGVTQTPRYLIKTRGQQVTLSCSPISGHRSVSWYQQTPGQGLQFLFEYFSETQRNKGNFPGRFSGRQFSNSRSEMNVSTLELGDSALYLCASSRLAGDNEQFFGPGTRLTVL.

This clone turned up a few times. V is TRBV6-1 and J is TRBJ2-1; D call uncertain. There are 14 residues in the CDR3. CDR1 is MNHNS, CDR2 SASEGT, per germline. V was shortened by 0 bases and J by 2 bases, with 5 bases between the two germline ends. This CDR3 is CASSEAGPYNEQFF. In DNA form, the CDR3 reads TGTGCCAGCAGTGAAGCAGGCCCCTACAATGAGCAGTTCTTC.

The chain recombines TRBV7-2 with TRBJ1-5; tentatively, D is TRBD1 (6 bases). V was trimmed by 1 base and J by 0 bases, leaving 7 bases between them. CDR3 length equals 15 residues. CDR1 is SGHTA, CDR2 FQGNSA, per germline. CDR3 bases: TGTGCCAGCAGCTTAGACAGGGCTAGCAATCAGCCCCAGCATTTT. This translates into CASSLDRASNQPQHF. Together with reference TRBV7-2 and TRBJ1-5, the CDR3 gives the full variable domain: GAGVSQSPSNKVTEKGKDVELRCDPISGHTALYWYRQSLGQGLEFLIYFQGNSAPDKSGLPSDRFSAERTGGSVSTLTIQRTQQEDSAVYLCASSLDRASNQPQHFGDGTRLSIL.

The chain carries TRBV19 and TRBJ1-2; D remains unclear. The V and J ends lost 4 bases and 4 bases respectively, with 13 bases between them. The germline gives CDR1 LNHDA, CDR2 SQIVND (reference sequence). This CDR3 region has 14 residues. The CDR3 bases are TGTGCCAGTAGTACCTGGACGGACCCCTATGGCTACACCTTC. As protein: CASSTWTDPYGYTF.

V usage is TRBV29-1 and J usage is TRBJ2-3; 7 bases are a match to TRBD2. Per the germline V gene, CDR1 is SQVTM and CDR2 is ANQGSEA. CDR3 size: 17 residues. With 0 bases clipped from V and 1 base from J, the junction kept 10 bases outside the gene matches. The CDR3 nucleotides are TGCAGCGTTGAAGACCCTTGGGGCAGCGGGGGCACAGATACGCAGTATTTT. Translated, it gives CSVEDPWGSGGTDTQYF.

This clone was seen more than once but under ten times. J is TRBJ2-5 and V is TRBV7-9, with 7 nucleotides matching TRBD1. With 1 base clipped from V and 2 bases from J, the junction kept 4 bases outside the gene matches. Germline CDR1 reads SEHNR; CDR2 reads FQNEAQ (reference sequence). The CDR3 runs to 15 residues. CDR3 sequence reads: CASSLGTGRQETQYF. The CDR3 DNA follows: TGTGCCAGCAGCTTAGGGACAGGTAGACAAGAGACCCAGTACTTC.

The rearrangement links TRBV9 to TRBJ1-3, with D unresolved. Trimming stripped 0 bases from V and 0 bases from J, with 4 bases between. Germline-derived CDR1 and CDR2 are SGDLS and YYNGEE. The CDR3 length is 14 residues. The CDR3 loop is CASSVDGSGNTIYF. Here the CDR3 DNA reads TGTGCCAGCAGCGTAGATGGCTCTGGAAACACCATATATTTT.

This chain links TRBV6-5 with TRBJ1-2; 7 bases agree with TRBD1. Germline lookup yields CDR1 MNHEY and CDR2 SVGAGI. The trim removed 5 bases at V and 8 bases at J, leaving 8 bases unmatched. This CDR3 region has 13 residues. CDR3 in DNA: TGTGCCAGCAGTCGGGACAGTAGTTGGGGCTACACCTTC. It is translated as CASSRDSSWGYTF.

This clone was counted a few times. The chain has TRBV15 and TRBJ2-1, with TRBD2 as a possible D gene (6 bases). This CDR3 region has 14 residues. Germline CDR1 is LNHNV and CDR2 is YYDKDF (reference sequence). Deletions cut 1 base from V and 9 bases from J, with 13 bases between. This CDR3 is CATSRAERAGEQFF. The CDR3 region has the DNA TGTGCCACCAGCAGAGCGGAGCGGGCGGGTGAGCAGTTCTTC.

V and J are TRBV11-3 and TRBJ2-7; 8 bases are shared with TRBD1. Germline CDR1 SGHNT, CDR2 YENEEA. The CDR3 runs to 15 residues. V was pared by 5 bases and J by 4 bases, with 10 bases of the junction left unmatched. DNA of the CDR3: TGTGCCAGCAGCAATACCGGGACAGGACTATACGAGCAGTACTTC. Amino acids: CASSNTGTGLYEQYF.

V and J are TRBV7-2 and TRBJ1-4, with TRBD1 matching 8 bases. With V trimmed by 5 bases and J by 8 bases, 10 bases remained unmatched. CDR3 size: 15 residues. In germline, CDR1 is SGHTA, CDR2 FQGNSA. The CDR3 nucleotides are TGTGCCAGCAGCCCCAACCAGGGGGCGTTCGAAAAACTGTTTTTT. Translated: CASSPNQGAFEKLFF.

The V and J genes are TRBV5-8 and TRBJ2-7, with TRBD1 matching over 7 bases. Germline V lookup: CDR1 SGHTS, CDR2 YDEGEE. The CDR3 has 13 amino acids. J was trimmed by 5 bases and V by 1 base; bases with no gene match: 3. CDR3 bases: TGTGCCAGCAGCTTGACAGGGGCTAACGAGCAGTACTTC. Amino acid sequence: CASSLTGANEQYF.

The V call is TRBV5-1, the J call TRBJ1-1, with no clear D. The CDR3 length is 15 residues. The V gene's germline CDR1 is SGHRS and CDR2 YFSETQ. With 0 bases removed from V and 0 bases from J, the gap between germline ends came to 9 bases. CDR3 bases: TGCGCCAGCAGCTTGGATAGGGTTATGAACACTGAAGCTTTCTTT. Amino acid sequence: CASSLDRVMNTEAFF.

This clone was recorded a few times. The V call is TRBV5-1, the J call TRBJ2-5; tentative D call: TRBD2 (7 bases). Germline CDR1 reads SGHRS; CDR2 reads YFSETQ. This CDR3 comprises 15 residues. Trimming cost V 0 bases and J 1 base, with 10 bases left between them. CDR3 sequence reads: CASSLAGGPQETQYF. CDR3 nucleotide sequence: TGCGCCAGCAGCTTGGCGGGGGGCCCCCAAGAGACCCAGTACTTC.

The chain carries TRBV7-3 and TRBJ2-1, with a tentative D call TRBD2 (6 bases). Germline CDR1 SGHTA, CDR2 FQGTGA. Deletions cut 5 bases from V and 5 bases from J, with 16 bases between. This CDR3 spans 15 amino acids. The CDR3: CASSPLGGPNNEQFF. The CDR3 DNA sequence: TGTGCCAGCAGCCCCCTGGGGGGACCTAACAATGAGCAGTTCTTC.

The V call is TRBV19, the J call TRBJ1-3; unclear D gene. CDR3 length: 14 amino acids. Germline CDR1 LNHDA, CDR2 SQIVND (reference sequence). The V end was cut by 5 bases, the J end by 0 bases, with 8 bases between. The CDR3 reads CASSGGDSGNTIYF. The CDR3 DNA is TGTGCCAGTAGTGGCGGGGACTCTGGAAACACCATATATTTT.

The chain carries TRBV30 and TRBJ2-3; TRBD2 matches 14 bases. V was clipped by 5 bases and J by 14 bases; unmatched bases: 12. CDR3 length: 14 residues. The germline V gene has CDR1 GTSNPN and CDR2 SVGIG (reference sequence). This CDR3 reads CAWRIGLAGGGAYF. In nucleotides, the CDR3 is TGTGCCTGGCGAATAGGACTAGCGGGGGGCGGGGCGTATTTT.

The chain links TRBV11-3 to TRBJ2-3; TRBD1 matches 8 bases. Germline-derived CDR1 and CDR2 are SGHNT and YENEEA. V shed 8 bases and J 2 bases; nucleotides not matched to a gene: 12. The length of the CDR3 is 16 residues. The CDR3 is CASDPNRGTATDTQYF. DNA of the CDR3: TGTGCCAGCGATCCTAACAGGGGGACCGCCACAGATACGCAGTATTTT.